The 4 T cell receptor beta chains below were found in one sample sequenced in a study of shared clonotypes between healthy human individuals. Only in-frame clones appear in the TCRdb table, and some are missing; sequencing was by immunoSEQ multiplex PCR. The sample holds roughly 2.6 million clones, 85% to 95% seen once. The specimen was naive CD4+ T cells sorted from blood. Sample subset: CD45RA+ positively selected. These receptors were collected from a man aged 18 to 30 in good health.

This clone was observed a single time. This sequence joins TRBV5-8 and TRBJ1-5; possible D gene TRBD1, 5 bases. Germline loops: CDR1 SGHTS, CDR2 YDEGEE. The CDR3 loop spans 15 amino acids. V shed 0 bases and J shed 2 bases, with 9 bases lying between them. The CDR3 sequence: CASSLEGFGNQPQHF. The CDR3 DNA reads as TGTGCCAGCAGCTTGGAGGGGTTCGGCAATCAGCCCCAGCATTTT.

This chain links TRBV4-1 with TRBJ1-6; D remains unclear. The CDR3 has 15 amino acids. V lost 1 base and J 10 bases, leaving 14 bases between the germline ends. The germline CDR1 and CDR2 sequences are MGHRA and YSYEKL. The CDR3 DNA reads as TGCGCCAGCAGCCAAGTACATGGGGTGGGGTCACCCCTCCACTTT. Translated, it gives CASSQVHGVGSPLHF.

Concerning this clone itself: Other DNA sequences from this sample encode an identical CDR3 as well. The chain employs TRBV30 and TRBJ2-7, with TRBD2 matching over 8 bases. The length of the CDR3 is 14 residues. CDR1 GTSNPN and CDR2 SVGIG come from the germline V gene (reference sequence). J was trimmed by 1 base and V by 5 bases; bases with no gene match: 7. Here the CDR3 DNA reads TGTGCCTGGCGGGGGGGTGGCAAATCCTACGAGCAGTACTTC. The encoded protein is CAWRGGGKSYEQYF.

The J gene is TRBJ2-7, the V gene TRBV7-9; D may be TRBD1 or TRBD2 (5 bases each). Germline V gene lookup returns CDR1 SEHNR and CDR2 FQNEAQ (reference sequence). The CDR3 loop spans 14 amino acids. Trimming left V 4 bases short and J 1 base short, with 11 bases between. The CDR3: CASSSTEGSYEQYF. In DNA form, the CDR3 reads TGTGCCAGCAGCTCTACCGAGGGGTCCTACGAGCAGTACTTC.